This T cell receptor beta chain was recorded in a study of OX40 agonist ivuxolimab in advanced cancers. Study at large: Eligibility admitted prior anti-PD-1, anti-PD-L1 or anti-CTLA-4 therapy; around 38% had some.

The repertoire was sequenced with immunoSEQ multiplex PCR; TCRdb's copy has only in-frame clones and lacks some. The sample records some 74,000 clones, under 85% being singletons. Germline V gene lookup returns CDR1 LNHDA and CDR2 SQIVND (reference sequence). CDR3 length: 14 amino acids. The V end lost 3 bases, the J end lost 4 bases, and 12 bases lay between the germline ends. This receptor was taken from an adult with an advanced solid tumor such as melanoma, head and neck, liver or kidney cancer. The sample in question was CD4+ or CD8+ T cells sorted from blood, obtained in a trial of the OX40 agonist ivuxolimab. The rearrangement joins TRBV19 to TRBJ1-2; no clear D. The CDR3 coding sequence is TGTGCCAGTAGTATTAATAGGGAGGGCTATGGCTACACCTTC. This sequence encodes CASSINREGYGYTF.